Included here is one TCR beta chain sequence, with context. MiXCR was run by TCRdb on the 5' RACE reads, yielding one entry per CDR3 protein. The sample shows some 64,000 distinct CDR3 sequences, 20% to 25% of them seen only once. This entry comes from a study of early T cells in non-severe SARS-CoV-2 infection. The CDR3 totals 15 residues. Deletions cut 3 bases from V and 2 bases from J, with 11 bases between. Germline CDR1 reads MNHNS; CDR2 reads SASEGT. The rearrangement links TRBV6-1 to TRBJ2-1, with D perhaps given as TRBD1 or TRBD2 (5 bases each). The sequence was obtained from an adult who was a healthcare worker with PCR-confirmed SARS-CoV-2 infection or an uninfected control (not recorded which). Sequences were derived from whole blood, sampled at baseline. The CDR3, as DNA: TGTGCCAGCAGTGATGTAGGGACGACCTACAATGAGCAGTTCTTC. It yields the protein CASSDVGTTYNEQFF.